Listed below are T cell receptor beta chains from one sample, sequenced in a study of post-analysis software for immune sequencing data. TCRdb used MiXCR to reprocess the PCR reads, holding one entry per CDR3 protein. This table has roughly 700,000 distinct CDR3 sequences, approximately 30% appearing once. The sample taken for sequencing was blood. These receptors were collected from a girl aged 10 to 17 with multiple sclerosis. The CDR3 runs from the conserved cysteine through the conserved F or W. D genes are given only for firm matches. A clone size is listed for some rows: how often the clone was seen (once, few, many), or a class if it is expanded.

>TRBV28|-|TRBJ2-5|-
CASTKGGVWETQYF
TGTGCCAGCACCAAAGGAGGGGTCTGGGAGACCCAGTACTTC
>TRBV20-1|TRBD2|TRBJ2-7|few
CSARDERAGVAYYEQYF
TGCAGTGCTAGAGATGAAAGGGCGGGAGTGGCTTACTACGAGCAGTACTTC
>TRBV5-1|TRBD1|TRBJ2-1|-
CASSSMGQGVGSYNEQFF
TGCGCCAGCAGCTCCATGGGACAGGGGGTTGGTTCCTACAATGAGCAGTTCTTC
>TRBV29-1|-|TRBJ1-2|-
CSVGAGAGGYTF
TGCAGCGTTGGGGCCGGGGCCGGTGGCTACACCTTC
>TRBV5-1|-|TRBJ1-2|-
CASSLGIDRPYGYTF
TGCGCCAGCAGCTTGGGGATTGACAGGCCCTATGGCTACACCTTC
>TRBV5-1|TRBD1|TRBJ2-1|many
CASSWSGQANDEQFF
TGCGCCAGCAGCTGGTCGGGACAGGCGAACGATGAGCAGTTCTTC
>TRBV7-9|TRBD1|TRBJ1-4|few
CASSLDGTGSEKLFF
TGTGCCAGCAGCTTAGACGGGACAGGCTCTGAAAAACTGTTTTTT
>TRBV5-5|-|TRBJ1-2|few
CASSPHGLGYTF
TGTGCCAGCAGCCCCCACGGACTTGGCTACACCTTC
>TRBV5-6|-|TRBJ1-4|-
CASSLQVLEKLFF
TGTGCCAGCAGCCTTCAGGTTTTAGAAAAACTGTTTTTT
>TRBV7-9|-|TRBJ1-2|-
CASSLGGRHGYTF
TGTGCCAGCAGCTTAGGTGGCAGGCATGGCTACACCTTC
>TRBV7-9|-|TRBJ1-2|few
CASSHAGGAVYGYTF
TGTGCCAGCAGCCATGCTGGAGGTGCGGTGTATGGCTACACCTTC
>TRBV20-1|-|TRBJ2-1|-
CSAPSVLSYNEQFF
TGCAGTGCCCCTAGCGTACTCTCCTACAATGAGCAGTTCTTC
>TRBV3-1|TRBD1|TRBJ2-4|few
CASSQDRGGQKNIQYF
TGTGCCAGCAGCCAAGATCGAGGGGGCCAGAAAAACATTCAGTACTTC
>TRBV6-1|-|TRBJ1-2|-
CASSEPPGSNYGYTF
TGTGCCAGCAGTGAACCCCCAGGCAGTAACTATGGCTACACCTTC
>TRBV20-1|TRBD2|TRBJ2-7|few
CSARLQQGGLAGGPFYEQYF
TGCAGTGCTAGACTCCAACAGGGGGGGCTAGCGGGAGGGCCGTTTTACGAGCAGTACTTC